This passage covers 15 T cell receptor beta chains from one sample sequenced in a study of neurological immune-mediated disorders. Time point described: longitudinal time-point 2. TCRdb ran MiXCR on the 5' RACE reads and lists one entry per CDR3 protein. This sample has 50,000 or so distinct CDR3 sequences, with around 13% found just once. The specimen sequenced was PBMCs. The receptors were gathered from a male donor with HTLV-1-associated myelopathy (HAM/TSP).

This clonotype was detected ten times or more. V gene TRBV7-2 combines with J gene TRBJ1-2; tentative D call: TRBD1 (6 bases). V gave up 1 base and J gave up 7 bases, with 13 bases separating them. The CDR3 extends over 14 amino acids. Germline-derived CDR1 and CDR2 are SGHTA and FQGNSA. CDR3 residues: CASSLERQALGYTF. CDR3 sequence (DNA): TGTGCCAGCAGCTTAGAGAGACAGGCGCTTGGCTACACCTTC.

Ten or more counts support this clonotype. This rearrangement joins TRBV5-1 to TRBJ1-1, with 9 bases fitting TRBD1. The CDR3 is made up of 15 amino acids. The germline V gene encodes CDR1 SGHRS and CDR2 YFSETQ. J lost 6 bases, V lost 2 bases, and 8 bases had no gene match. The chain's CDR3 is CASSFGTGRDAEAFF. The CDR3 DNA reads TGCGCCAGCAGCTTCGGGACAGGGCGCGACGCTGAAGCTTTCTTT.

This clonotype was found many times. As DNA, the CDR3 is TGTGCCAGCAGCTTCGACATCCGCAATCAGCCCCAGCATTTT. Translating it yields CASSFDIRNQPQHF. The V call is TRBV11-2, the J call TRBJ1-5, with D uncertain. V gave up 3 bases and J gave up 2 bases, with 8 bases separating them. This CDR3 spans 14 amino acids. Per the germline V gene, CDR1 is SGHAT and CDR2 is FQNNGV.

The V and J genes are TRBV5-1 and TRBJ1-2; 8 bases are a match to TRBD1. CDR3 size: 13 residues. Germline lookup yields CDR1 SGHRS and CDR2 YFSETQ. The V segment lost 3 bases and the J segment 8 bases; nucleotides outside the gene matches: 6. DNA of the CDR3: TGCGCCAGCAGCTACTACAGGGGGGACGGCTACACCTTC. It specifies CASSYYRGDGYTF.

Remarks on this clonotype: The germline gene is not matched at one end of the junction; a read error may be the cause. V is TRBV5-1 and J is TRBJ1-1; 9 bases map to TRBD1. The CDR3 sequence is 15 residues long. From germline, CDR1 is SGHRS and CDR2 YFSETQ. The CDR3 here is CAISLATGGFTEAFF. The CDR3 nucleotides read TGCGCCATCAGCTTGGCCACAGGGGGCTTCACTGAAGCTTTCTTT.

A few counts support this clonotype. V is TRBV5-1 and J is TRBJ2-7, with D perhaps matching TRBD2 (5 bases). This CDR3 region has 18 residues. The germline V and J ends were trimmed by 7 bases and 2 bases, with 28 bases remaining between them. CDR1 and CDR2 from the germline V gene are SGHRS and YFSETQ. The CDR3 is CASSSEVAARTGTYEQYF. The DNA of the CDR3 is TGCGCCAGCTCATCCGAAGTGGCAGCTAGGACGGGGACCTACGAGCAGTACTTC.

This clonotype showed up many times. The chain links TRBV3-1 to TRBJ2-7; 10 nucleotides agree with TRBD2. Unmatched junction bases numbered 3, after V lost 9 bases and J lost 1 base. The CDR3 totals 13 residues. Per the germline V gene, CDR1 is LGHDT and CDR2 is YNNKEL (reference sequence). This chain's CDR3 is CASKTSGSYEQYF. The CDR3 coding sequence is TGTGCCAGTAAGACTAGCGGGTCCTACGAGCAGTACTTC.

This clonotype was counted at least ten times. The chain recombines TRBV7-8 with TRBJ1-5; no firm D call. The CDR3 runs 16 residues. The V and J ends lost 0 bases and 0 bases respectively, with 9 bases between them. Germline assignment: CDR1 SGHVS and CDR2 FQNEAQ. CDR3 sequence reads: CASSLARHLSNQPQHF. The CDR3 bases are TGTGCCAGCAGCTTAGCGCGACATCTTAGCAATCAGCCCCAGCATTTT.

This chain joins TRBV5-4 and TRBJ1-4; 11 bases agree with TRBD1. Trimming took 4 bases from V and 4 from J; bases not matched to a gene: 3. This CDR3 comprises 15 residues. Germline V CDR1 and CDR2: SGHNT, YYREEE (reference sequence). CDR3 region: CASSRDRGFNEKLFF. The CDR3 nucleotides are TGTGCCAGCAGCCGGGACAGGGGGTTTAATGAAAAACTGTTTTTT.

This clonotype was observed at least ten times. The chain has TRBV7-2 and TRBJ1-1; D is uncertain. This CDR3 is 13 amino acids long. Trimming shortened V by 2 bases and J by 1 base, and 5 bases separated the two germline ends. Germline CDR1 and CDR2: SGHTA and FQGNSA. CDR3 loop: CASSLQPNTEAFF. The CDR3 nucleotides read TGTGCCAGCAGCTTACAACCGAACACTGAAGCTTTCTTT.

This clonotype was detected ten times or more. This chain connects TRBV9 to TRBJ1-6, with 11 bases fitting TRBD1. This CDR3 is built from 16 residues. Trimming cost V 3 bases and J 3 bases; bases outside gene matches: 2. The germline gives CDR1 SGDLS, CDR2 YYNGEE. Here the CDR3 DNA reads TGTGCCAGCAGCGCCGGGACAGGGGGCTATAATTCACCCCTCCACTTT. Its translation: CASSAGTGGYNSPLHF.

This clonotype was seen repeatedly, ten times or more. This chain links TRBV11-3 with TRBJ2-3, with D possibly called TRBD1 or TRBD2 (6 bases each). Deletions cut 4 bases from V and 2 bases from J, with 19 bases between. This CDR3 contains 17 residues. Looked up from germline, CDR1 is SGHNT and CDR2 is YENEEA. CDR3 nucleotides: TGTGCCAGCAGCTCCCTCCGAGGGGGGACAACCACAGATACGCAGTATTTT. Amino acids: CASSSLRGGTTTDTQYF.

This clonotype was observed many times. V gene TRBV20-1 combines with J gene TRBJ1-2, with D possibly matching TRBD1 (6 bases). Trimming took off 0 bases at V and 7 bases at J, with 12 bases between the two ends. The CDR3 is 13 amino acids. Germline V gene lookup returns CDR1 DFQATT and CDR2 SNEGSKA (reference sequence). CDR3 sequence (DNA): TGCAGTGCTAGAGATGGGCCAGGGGCTGGCTACACCTTC. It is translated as CSARDGPGAGYTF.

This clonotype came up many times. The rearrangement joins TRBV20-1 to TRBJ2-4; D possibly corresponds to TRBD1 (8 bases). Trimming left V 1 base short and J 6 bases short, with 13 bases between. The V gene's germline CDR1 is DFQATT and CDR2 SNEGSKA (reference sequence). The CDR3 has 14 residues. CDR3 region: CSARVTGGVNIQYF. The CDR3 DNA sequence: TGCAGTGCTAGAGTAACAGGGGGGGTAAACATTCAGTACTTC.

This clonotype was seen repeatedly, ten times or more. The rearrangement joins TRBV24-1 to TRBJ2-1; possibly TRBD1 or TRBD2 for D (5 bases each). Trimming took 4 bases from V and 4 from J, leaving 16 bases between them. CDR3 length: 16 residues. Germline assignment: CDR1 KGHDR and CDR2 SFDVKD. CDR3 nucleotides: TGTGCCACCAGTGAATTCAGGGTAGGCGGGTACAATGAGCAGTTCTTC. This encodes CATSEFRVGGYNEQFF.